This TCR beta chain was captured by sequencing in a study of response to subunit inactivated influenza vaccine. Broader study findings: The authors suggested that every seasonal influenza vaccination recruits few new T cells.

TCRdb passed the RT-PCR reads through MiXCR, listing each CDR3 protein once. The sample lists more than 700,000 distinct CDR3 sequences; roughly 20% were seen once. This clonotype was picked up a small number of times. What it recognizes is unknown. With 6 bases removed from V and 0 bases from J, the gap between germline ends came to 12 bases. The germline CDR1 and CDR2 sequences are ENHRY and SYGVKD. The CDR3 spans 15 residues. The sequence was obtained from a man aged 50 to 59 who received an inactivated influenza vaccine. This specimen consisted of PBMCs from blood, obtained more than 4 days after vaccination. This chain connects TRBV10-3 to TRBJ1-3; D uncertain. This CDR3 reads CAISPGSSSGNTIYF. In DNA form, the CDR3 reads TGTGCCATCAGCCCCGGATCCAGCTCTGGAAACACCATATATTTT.